The T cell receptor (beta chain) under discussion was sequenced for a study of blood T cell repertoires in COVID-19 (dated by TCRdb to between 2020 and 2021). Regarding the study in general: Samples from collaborators originated in the United States, Italy and Spain and spanned both the acute and convalescent phases of COVID-19. The prospective study material was composed of cDNA or gDNA derived from T cells, B-cell-depleted T cells, or PBMCs. Deeply sampled blood TCRbeta repertoires from subjects exposed to, actively infected with, or recovered from COVID-19 were included in the dataset. The repertoires were made available in a free public database intended to serve as a resource for research on the immune response to SARS-CoV-2. Samples came from the ongoing ImmuneRACE study (first 160 participants) plus 1,254 subjects from 6 global collaborators. A de-identified subject ID, COVID-19 status, age in years and sex were almost always included in the sample metadata. Where available, HLA class I and class II types were obtained from metadata supplied by the sample provider rather than from assay-based typing. Study-wide conclusions, independent of this receptor: How much clinical and demographic metadata was included differed by source and by participant, and the metadata was provided uncurated.

A note on this clone: The antigen it recognizes is unknown. Base-call qualities are not available, and no considerably larger clone is one nucleotide away.

The collaborating institutions used their own protocols to collect whole blood in K2EDTA tubes. For TCRbeta analysis, collaborators shipped samples in one of three forms: frozen whole blood, isolated PBMCs, or DNA extracted from either of those sample types. TCRbeta CDR3 regions were amplified from genomic DNA by means of the immunoSEQ Assay, a bias-controlled multiplex PCR. The study's processing was this. The number of nucleated cells in each sample was estimated from the amplification of reference gene primers within the assay. Sequence reads were collapsed and filtered to measure the absolute abundance of every unique TCRbeta CDR3 rearrangement. For each sample, productive Simpson clonality was calculated as the square root of Simpson's diversity index over productive rearrangements. This is the immuneACCESS table as TCRdb keeps it, with only in-frame sequences that have V and J called. A part of the clones is gone; compared with another copy, unresolved V genes explain less than half, and the rest is unexplained. D and trimming come from the DNA, and the V and J calls and clone size come from that table. Within this sample are nearly 55,000 clones, with about 82% of them counted one time only. The ten biggest clones cover approximately 10% of the sample.

This clonotype was obtained from a man between 65 and 85 years old with active COVID-19. Source material: peripheral blood.

CDR3 loop: CASSRRTGAYEQYF. The base sequence is TGTGCCAGTAGTCGCAGGACAGGGGCTTACGAGCAGTACTTC. The rearrangement combines TRBV19 with TRBJ2-7; 9 bases in the middle match TRBD1. The CDR3 starts with the cysteine, ends with the phenylalanine, and has 14 residues. The kept DNA is CDR3 alone, 42 bases in frame from the first base. Based on the germline V gene (reference sequence), the CDR1 and CDR2 sequences are LNHDA and SQIVND. V and J are trimmed by 5 bases and 4 bases, and the gene matches miss 6 bases of the junction.